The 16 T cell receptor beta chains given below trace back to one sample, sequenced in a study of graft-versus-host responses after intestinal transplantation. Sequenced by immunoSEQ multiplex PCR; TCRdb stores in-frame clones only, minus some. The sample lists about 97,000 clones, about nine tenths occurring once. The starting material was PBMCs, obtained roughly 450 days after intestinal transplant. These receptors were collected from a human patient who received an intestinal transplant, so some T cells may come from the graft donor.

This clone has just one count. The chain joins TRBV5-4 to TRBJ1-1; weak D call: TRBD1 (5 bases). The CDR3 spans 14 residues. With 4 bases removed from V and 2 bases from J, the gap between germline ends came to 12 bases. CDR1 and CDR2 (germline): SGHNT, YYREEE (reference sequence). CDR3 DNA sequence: TGTGCCAGCAGCCCTCGCAGGGATAACACTGAAGCTTTCTTT. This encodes CASSPRRDNTEAFF.

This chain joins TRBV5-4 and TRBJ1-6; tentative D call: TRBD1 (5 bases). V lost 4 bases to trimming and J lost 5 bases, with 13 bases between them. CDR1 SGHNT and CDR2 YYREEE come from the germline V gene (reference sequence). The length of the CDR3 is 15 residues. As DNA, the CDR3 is TGTGCCAGCAGCACCGGGGGGTTCGATAATTCACCCCTCCACTTT. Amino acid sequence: CASSTGGFDNSPLHF.

Written as DNA, the CDR3 is TGTGCCAGCAGTTACTCGACAGGGTATCGCAATCAGCCCCAGCATTTT. Amino acids: CASSYSTGYRNQPQHF. The chain is built from TRBV6-6 and TRBJ1-5, with 7 bases fitting TRBD1. V was pared by 0 bases and J by 2 bases, with 4 bases of the junction left unmatched. The CDR3 spans 16 residues. Germline V gene lookup returns CDR1 MNHNY and CDR2 SVGAGI (reference sequence).

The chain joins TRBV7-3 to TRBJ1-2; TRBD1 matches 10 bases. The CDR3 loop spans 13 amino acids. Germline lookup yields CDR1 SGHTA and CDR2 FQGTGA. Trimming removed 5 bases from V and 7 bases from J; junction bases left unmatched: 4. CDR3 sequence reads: CASSPGQGLGYTF. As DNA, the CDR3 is TGTGCCAGCAGCCCGGGACAGGGGCTTGGCTACACCTTC. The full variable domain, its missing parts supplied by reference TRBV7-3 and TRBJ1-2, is GAGVSQTPSNKVTEKGKYVELRCDPISGHTALYWYRQSLGQGPEFLIYFQGTGAADDSGLPNDRFFAVRPEGSVSTLKIQRTERGDSAVYLCASSPGQGLGYTFGSGTRLTVV.

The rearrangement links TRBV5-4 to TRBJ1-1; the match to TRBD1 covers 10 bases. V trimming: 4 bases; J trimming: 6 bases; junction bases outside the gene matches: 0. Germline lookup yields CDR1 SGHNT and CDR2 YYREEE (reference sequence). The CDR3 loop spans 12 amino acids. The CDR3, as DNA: TGTGCCAGCAGCGGGACAGGGGCTGAAGCTTTCTTT. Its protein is CASSGTGAEAFF.

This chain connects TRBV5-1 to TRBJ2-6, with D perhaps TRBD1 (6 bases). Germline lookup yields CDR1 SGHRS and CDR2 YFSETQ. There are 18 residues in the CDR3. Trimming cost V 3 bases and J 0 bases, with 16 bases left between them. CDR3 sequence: CASSSPTGEGSGANVLTF. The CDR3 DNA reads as TGCGCCAGCAGCTCGCCGACAGGTGAAGGCTCTGGGGCCAACGTCCTGACTTTC.

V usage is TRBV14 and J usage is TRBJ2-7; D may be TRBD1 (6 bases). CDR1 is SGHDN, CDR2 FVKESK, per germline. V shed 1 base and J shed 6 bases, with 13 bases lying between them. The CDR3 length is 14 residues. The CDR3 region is CASSQGAGVREQYF. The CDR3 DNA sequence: TGTGCCAGCAGCCAAGGGGCAGGGGTTCGCGAGCAGTACTTC.

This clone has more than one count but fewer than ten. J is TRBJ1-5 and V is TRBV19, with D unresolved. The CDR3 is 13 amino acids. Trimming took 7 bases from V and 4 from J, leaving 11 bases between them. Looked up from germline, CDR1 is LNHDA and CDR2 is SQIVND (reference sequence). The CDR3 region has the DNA TGTGCCAGTACGTCACAGATAAATCAGCCCCAGCATTTT. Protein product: CASTSQINQPQHF.

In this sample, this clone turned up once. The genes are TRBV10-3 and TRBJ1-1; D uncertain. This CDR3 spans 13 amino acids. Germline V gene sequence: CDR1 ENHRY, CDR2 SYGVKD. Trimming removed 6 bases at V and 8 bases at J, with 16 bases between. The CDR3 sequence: CAISLVMGDEAFF. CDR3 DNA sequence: TGTGCCATCAGCCTAGTCATGGGAGACGAAGCTTTCTTT.

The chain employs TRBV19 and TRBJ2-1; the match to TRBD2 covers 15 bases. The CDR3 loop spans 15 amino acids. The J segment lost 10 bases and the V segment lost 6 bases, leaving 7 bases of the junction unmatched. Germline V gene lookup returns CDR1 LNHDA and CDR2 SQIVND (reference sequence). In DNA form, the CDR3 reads TGTGCCAGTAGCCCGGGACTAGCGGGGGGACACGAGCAGTTCTTC. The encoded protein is CASSPGLAGGHEQFF.

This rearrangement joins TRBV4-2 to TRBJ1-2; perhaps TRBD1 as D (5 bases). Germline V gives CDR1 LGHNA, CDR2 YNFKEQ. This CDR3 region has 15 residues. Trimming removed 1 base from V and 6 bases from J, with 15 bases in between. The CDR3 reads CASSQAVRGGDGYTF. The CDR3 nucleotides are TGTGCCAGCAGCCAAGCGGTGAGGGGAGGCGATGGCTACACCTTC.

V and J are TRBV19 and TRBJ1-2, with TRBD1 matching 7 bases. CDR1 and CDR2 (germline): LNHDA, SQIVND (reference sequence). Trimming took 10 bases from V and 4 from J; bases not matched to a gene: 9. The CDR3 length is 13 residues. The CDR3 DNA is TGTGCCACCTCGACAGGGCCCGGCTATGGCTACACCTTC. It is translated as CATSTGPGYGYTF.

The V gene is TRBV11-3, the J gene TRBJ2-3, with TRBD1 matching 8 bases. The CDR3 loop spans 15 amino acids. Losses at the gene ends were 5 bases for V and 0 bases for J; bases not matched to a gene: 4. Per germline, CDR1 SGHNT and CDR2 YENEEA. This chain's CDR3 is CASSPTGGSTDTQYF. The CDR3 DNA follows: TGTGCCAGCAGCCCCACAGGGGGTAGCACAGATACGCAGTATTTT.

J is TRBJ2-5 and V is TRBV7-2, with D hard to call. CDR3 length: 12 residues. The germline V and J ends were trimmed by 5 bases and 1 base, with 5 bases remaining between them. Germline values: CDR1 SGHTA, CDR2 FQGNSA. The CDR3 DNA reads TGTGCCAGCAGCCCCCCCCAAGAGACCCAGTACTTC. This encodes CASSPPQETQYF.

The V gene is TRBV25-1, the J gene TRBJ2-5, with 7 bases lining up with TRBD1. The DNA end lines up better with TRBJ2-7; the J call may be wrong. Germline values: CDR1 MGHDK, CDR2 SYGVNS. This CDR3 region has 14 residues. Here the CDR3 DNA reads TGTGCCAGCAGTGGAGGGGGCCTCGAGGGCGAGCAGTACTTC. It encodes CASSGGGLEGEQYF.

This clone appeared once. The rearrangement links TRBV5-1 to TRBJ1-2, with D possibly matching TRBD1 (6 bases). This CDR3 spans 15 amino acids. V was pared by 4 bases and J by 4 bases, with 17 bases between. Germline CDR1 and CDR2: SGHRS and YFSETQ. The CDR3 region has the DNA TGCGCCAGCAGCGCCTCAGGGGCCCTCTCCTATGGCTACACCTTC. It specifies CASSASGALSYGYTF.